This TCR beta chain was identified in a study of patients and donors after allogeneic stem cell transplantation. In TCRdb, the RT-PCR reads were re-called with MiXCR into one record per CDR3 protein. The table shows over 350,000 distinct CDR3 sequences, with roughly 17% occurring only once. The TCR was taken from a human donor who was either an allogeneic HSCT recipient or a stem cell or donor lymphocyte infusion donor (not recorded which). It is not recorded whose cells these are; they may come from a transplant donor. Sequences were obtained from blood, either unsorted or a sorted T cell fraction (not recorded which).

CDR3 bases: TGTGCCAGCAGCCTAGTAGGGACACAGAACACTGAAGCTTTCTTT. Translated: CASSLVGTQNTEAFF. The rearrangement joins TRBV11-3 to TRBJ1-1, with D tentatively TRBD1 (6 bases). There are 15 residues in the CDR3. Germline V gene lookup returns CDR1 SGHNT and CDR2 YENEEA. V was shortened by 5 bases and J by 1 base, with 14 bases between the two germline ends.